The clone carrying this T cell receptor (beta chain) came up once. The antigen remains undetermined. This entry belongs to a study of cytomegalovirus exposure and HLA in healthy donors. Study at large: The same platform as the roughly 630 first-cohort repertoires was used for the 95 to 150 validation repertoires, a later analysis reported. General observations from the study: Using the classifier, cytomegalovirus status was reportedly diagnosed with high specificity and sensitivity. The study flagged about 150 TCR beta chains as cytomegalovirus-associated. A few CMV-associated chains proved CMV antigen-specific in vitro.

The table came from immunoSEQ multiplex PCR; TCRdb's copy has only in-frame clones and leaves some out. The sample consists of about 110,000 clones, approximately 85% of them appearing once. Sequences were obtained from PBMCs. The sequence was collected from a woman under 30 in good health and CMV-seronegative.

DNA of the CDR3: TGCGCCAGCAGCTCCAGGGGGCAAGGCACTGAAGCTTTCTTT. Its protein is CASSSRGQGTEAFF. The chain joins TRBV5-1 to TRBJ1-1; 8 nucleotides match TRBD1. Looked up from germline, CDR1 is SGHRS and CDR2 is YFSETQ. The CDR3 has 14 residues. V was pared by 3 bases and J by 4 bases, with 5 bases of the junction left unmatched.